This passage covers 16 T cell receptor beta chains from one sample sequenced in a study of OX40 agonist ivuxolimab in advanced cancers. Library generation was performed with the immunoSEQ multiplex PCR assay. TCRdb holds this immuneACCESS table with in-frame rearrangements only. Some clones are missing; in checked studies, unresolved V genes explain under half, and the rest has no known cause. For this sample the table gives about 50,000 clones, of which about 80% were detected only once. Around 4.2% of the sample is in the top ten clones. Sequenced here: CD4+ or CD8+ T cells sorted from blood, sampled in a trial of the OX40 agonist ivuxolimab. The receptor set was obtained from an adult with an advanced solid tumor such as melanoma, head and neck, liver or kidney cancer.

This rearrangement joins TRBV6-5 to TRBJ1-2; D might be TRBD1 (6 bases). Germline values: CDR1 MNHEY, CDR2 SVGAGI. V was clipped by 5 bases and J by 5 bases, with 12 bases between them. CDR3 length equals 13 residues. The DNA for the CDR3 is TGTGCCAGCAGTCAGACAGGAGGGTATGGCTACACCTTC. This translates into CASSQTGGYGYTF.

The rearrangement uses TRBV4-1 and TRBJ2-5; D perhaps matches TRBD2 (6 bases). This CDR3 region has 16 residues. Germline V gene sequence: CDR1 MGHRA, CDR2 YSYEKL. V was clipped by 0 bases and J by 3 bases, with 14 bases between them. CDR3 sequence (DNA): TGCGCCAGCAGCCAAGATTTGGTGGGAGGAGAAGAGACCCAGTACTTC. This gives the protein CASSQDLVGGEETQYF.

The chain carries TRBV5-1 and TRBJ2-7; tentatively, D is TRBD2 (6 bases). CDR1 SGHRS and CDR2 YFSETQ come from the germline V gene. CDR3 length: 15 residues. Trimming cost V 1 base and J 2 bases, with 13 bases left between them. The CDR3 nucleotides read TGCGCCAGCAGCTTGAAATCGGACTACCCCTACGAGCAGTACTTC. Translating gives CASSLKSDYPYEQYF. Full variable domain (outside the CDR3, taken from reference TRBV5-1 and TRBJ2-7): KAGVTQTPRYLIKTRGQQVTLSCSPISGHRSVSWYQQTPGQGLQFLFEYFSETQRNKGNFPGRFSGRQFSNSRSEMNVSTLELGDSALYLCASSLKSDYPYEQYFGPGTRLTVT.

The chain couples TRBV4-3 to TRBJ2-2, with 7 bases lining up with TRBD1. This CDR3 spans 15 amino acids. Germline V gene data show CDR1 as LGHNA and CDR2 as YSLEER. The J segment lost 7 bases and the V segment lost 4 bases, leaving 9 bases of the junction unmatched. CDR3 nucleotide sequence: TGCGCCAGCAGCCCGACCGGGACAGCAAGCGGGGAGCTGTTTTTT. It translates to CASSPTGTASGELFF.

Of note for this clone: The conserved phenylalanine or tryptophan normally closing the CDR3 is absent here, so this likely arose from a read error. This chain links TRBV7-9 with TRBJ2-2; either TRBD1 or TRBD2 may fit D (6 bases each). Germline V lookup: CDR1 SEHNR, CDR2 FQNEAQ (reference sequence). CDR3 size: 16 residues. With 5 bases removed from V and 4 bases from J, the gap between germline ends came to 17 bases. The CDR3 sequence: CASSPRGGLGTGELFL. CDR3 nucleotides: TGTGCCAGCAGCCCCAGAGGGGGGCTTGGCACCGGGGAGCTGTTTCTT.

The gene calls are TRBV6-1 and TRBJ1-4, with a weak D call TRBD1 (5 bases). Per the germline V gene, CDR1 is MNHNS and CDR2 is SASEGT. The CDR3 runs 15 residues. Trimming shortened V by 6 bases and J by 0 bases, and 11 bases separated the two germline ends. This chain's CDR3 is CASSRSTATNEKLFF. DNA of the CDR3: TGTGCCAGCAGCCGATCGACAGCAACTAATGAAAAACTGTTTTTT.

In this sample, this clone turned up a few times. The V gene is TRBV10-1, the J gene TRBJ1-1; D is possibly TRBD1 (5 bases). The length of the CDR3 is 15 residues. The germline CDR1 and CDR2 sequences are WNHNN and SYGVQD (reference sequence). V gave up 9 bases and J gave up 3 bases, with 20 bases separating them. The DNA of the CDR3 is TGCGCCAGGGGTGGTACTTGGGGGGAGGACACTGAAGCTTTCTTT. It encodes CARGGTWGEDTEAFF.

This clone was counted a few times. This chain uses TRBV7-3 with TRBJ2-7; 7 bases fit TRBD1. V was clipped by 5 bases and J by 6 bases; unmatched bases: 7. The CDR3 covers 13 residues. Germline V gene data show CDR1 as SGHTA and CDR2 as FQGTGA. The CDR3 DNA reads as TGTGCCAGCAGCGGCCAACAGGGGACCGAGCAGTACTTC. The encoded protein is CASSGQQGTEQYF.

This clone was found once. V is TRBV5-5 and J is TRBJ2-7; D may be TRBD2 (6 bases). Trimming shortened V by 5 bases and J by 0 bases, and 12 bases separated the two germline ends. This CDR3 comprises 14 residues. The V gene's germline CDR1 is SGHKS and CDR2 YYEKEE (reference sequence). Here the CDR3 DNA reads TGTGCCAGCAGACCCCGGGACTCCTCCTACGAGCAGTACTTC. It specifies CASRPRDSSYEQYF.

The chain is built from TRBV2 and TRBJ1-2, with 10 bases matching TRBD1. Germline trimming cut 8 bases from V and 7 bases from J; bases unmatched to any gene: 10. In germline, CDR1 is SNHLY, CDR2 FYNNEI. The CDR3 contains 14 residues. CDR3 DNA: TGTGCCAGCGAAGACCGGGACAGGGGTGTTGGCTACACCTTC. Protein: CASEDRDRGVGYTF.

The J gene is TRBJ2-6, the V gene TRBV5-1; no reliable D call. There are 14 residues in the CDR3. From germline, CDR1 is SGHRS and CDR2 YFSETQ. V was cut by 0 bases and J by 6 bases, with 7 bases left in between. This CDR3 reads CASSLVLSANVLTF. The CDR3 bases are TGCGCCAGCAGCTTGGTCTTATCGGCCAACGTCCTGACTTTC.

V usage is TRBV2 and J usage is TRBJ2-7, with a possible D match to TRBD1 (5 bases). The CDR3 runs 14 residues. Germline assignment: CDR1 SNHLY and CDR2 FYNNEI. The V end lost 1 base, the J end lost 2 bases, and 9 bases lay between the germline ends. DNA of the CDR3: TGTGCCAGCAGTGAAGTCAGGGATACCTACGAGCAGTACTTC. Protein: CASSEVRDTYEQYF. Full variable domain (outside the CDR3, taken from reference TRBV2 and TRBJ2-7): EPEVTQTPSHQVTQMGQEVILRCVPISNHLYFYWYRQILGQKVEFLVSFYNNEISEKSEIFDDQFSVERPDGSNFTLKIRSTKLEDSAMYFCASSEVRDTYEQYFGPGTRLTVT.

The rearrangement links TRBV18 to TRBJ2-1; 8 nucleotides align to TRBD2. Germline CDR1 KGHSH, CDR2 LQKENI. CDR3 length: 16 residues. Unmatched junction bases numbered 6, after V lost 0 bases and J lost 5 bases. The CDR3 reads CASSPPGISGNNEQFF. The CDR3 DNA follows: TGTGCCAGCTCACCACCGGGGATTAGCGGGAACAATGAGCAGTTCTTC. The full variable domain, rest sourced from reference TRBV18 and TRBJ2-1, is NAGVMQNPRHLVRRRGQEARLRCSPMKGHSHVYWYRQLPEEGLKFMVYLQKENIIDESGMPKERFSAEFPKEGPSILRIQQVVRGDSAAYFCASSPPGISGNNEQFFGPGTRLTVL.

V is TRBV18 and J is TRBJ1-1; D not resolved. The CDR3 is 14 amino acids. Germline loops: CDR1 KGHSH, CDR2 LQKENI. The ends were cut back, 3 bases at V and 1 base at J, with 9 bases in the middle. Here the CDR3 reads CASSPRGSNTEAFF. The CDR3 DNA reads TGTGCCAGCTCACCCCGGGGTTCGAACACTGAAGCTTTCTTT.

The chain combines TRBV7-9 with TRBJ2-1; 8 bases are shared with TRBD2. Germline-derived CDR1 and CDR2 are SEHNR and FQNEAQ (reference sequence). The V and J ends lost 1 base and 9 bases, in that order; junction bases with no gene match: 14. The CDR3 extends over 17 amino acids. In DNA form, the CDR3 reads TGTGCCAGCAGCTTAGTCGGGGGAGCGGGGGTTAGATCTGAGCAGTTCTTC. It encodes CASSLVGGAGVRSEQFF. The variable domain in full, completed from reference TRBV7-9 and TRBJ2-1, reads DTGVSQNPRHKITKRGQNVTFRCDPISEHNRLYWYRQTLGQGPEFLTYFQNEAQLEKSRLLSDRFSAERPKGSFSTLEIQRTEQGDSAMYLCASSLVGGAGVRSEQFFGPGTRLTVL.

V usage is TRBV30 and J usage is TRBJ1-3; no definite D call. This CDR3 region has 16 residues. Germline CDR1 is GTSNPN and CDR2 is SVGIG (reference sequence). Between the trimmed V and J ends, which lost 0 bases and 0 bases, there was a span of 12 bases. The CDR3 here is CAWSVGLSRSGNTIYF. The CDR3 region has the DNA TGTGCCTGGAGTGTAGGGCTCAGTCGCTCTGGAAACACCATATATTTT.